Described below is a single T cell receptor beta chain sequence and its context. Its antigen is still unknown. One base away there is no much larger clone; base qualities are not given. At diagnosis, peripheral blood, uninvolved tumor-adjacent lung and tumor were collected and were preserved as a mix of fresh-frozen and FFPE material. For TCR repertoire profiling, blood samples were analyzed in the form of peripheral blood mononuclear cells. This sample is drawn from a study of T cells in localized non-small cell lung cancer (dated by TCRdb to the early 2020s). Regarding the research as a whole: T cell repertoires of fewer than 250 early-stage NSCLC patients were analyzed, with tumors being compared against uninvolved tumor-adjacent lungs. The cohort was made up of about 240 treatment-naive NSCLC patients whose localized lung tumors had been resected. Of the NSCLC patients, fewer than 150 were male and roughly 100 were female, and the mean age was approximately 66 years. The full study reports these points: Because of the exploratory design, TCR variables were selected using unadjusted p-values without false-discovery rate correction. Longer overall survival was associated with higher blood T cell density, whereas shorter survival was associated with higher adjacent-lung clonality. Multi-region tumor sequencing was not performed, so intratumor heterogeneity could not be excluded. Of the top 100 tumor clones, a median of roughly 53 were detected in paired uninvolved adjacent lung; roughly 26 were also among that lung's top 100. Uninvolved tumor-adjacent lung showed the highest T cell clonality, higher than tumor, which suggests more focused antigenic responses in the adjacent lung.

The immunoSEQ Assay was used to sequence TCR beta CDR3 regions from DNA. The authors' pipeline ran thus. To compute T cell density, TCR beta template counts were normalized to usable DNA, which was estimated by amplifying housekeeping genes. Richness was estimated using the preseqR package, with extrapolation to 400,000 templates for PBMC samples and to 120,000 templates for tissue samples. Clonality was taken to be one minus Pielou's evenness. Tissue-enriched TCRs were identified by differential abundance testing using productive amino-acid clonotypes, minimum total count 5 and alpha 0.1. The Jaccard Index and the Morisita Overlap Index were used to quantify repertoire overlap between compartments. TCR beta CDR3s were clustered by GLIPH together with public tetramer-defined viral CDR3s, and at least three viral sequences plus V-gene enrichment were required for viral motifs. In TCRdb, the immuneACCESS table is reduced to in-frame sequences with V and J assigned. These tables do not hold every clone; where another copy was compared, an unresolved V gene accounts for under half, and the others remain unexplained. That table furnishes V, J and clone size, whereas the DNA furnished D and trimming. The sample table holds almost 30,000 clones, of which 85% to 90% were seen once. 13% of the sample comes from the top ten.

Its CDR3 holds 16 amino acids, cysteine through phenylalanine. This entry keeps only the CDR3 DNA: 48 bases, framed from base 1. Taken from the germline V gene, the CDR1 and CDR2 loops are MDHEN and SYDVKM. Trimming accounts for 6 bases at V and 8 bases at J, while the number of junction bases matched to no gene is 13. The TCR sequence derives from a female donor aged 60 or older with stage III squamous cell lung carcinoma. The sequencing here drew on peripheral blood, taken before any cancer treatment. The rearranged segments are TRBV28 and TRBJ2-2; 9 bases in the middle match TRBD2. The CDR3 reads as follows: CASSQGAGGPSGELFF. The bases read TGTGCCAGCAGCCAAGGGGCGGGAGGGCCAAGTGGGGAGCTGTTTTTT.